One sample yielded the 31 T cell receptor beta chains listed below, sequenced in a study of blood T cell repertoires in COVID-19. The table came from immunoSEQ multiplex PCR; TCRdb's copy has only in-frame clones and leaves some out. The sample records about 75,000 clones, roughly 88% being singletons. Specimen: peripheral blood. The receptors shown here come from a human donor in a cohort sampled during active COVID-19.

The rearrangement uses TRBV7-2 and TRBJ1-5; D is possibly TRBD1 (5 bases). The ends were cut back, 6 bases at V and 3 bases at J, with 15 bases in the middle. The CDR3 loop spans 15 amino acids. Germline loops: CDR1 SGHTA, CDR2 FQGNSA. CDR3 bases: TGTGCCAGCAGTTCTAGGGGACTGTTCAATCAGCCCCAGCATTTT. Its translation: CASSSRGLFNQPQHF.

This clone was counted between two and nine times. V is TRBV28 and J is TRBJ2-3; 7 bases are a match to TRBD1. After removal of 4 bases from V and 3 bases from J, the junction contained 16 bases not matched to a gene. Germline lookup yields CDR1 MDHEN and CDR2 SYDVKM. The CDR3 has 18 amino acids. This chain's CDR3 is CASSSPYSLTGETDTQYF. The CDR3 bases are TGTGCCAGCAGTTCGCCTTACTCATTAACAGGGGAAACAGATACGCAGTATTTT.

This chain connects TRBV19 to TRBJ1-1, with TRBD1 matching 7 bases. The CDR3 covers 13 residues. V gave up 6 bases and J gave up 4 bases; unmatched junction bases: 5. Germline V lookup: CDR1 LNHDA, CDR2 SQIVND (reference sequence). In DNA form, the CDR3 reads TGTGCCAGTAGCACCCGACAGGGCACTGAAGCTTTCTTT. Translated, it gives CASSTRQGTEAFF.

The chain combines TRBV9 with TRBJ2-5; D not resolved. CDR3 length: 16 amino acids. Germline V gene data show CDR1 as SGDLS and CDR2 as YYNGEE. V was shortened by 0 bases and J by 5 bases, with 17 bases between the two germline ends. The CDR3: CASSVGAEWALETQYF. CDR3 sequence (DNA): TGTGCCAGCAGCGTAGGGGCAGAGTGGGCCCTCGAGACCCAGTACTTC.

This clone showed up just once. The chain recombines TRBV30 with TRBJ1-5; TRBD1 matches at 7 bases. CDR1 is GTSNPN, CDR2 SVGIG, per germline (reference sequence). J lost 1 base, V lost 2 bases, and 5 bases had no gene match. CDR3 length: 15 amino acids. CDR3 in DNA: TGTGCCTGGAGTTTACAGGGGCGGAGCAATCAGCCCCAGCATTTT. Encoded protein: CAWSLQGRSNQPQHF.

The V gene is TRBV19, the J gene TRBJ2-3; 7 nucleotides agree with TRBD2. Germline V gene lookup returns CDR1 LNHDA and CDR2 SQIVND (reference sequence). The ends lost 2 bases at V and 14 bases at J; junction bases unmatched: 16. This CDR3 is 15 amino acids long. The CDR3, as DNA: TGTGCCAGTAGTATAAATGGGGGGGGTCCGGCCGTGCGGTATTTT. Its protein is CASSINGGGPAVRYF.

The CDR3 nucleotides read TGCGCCAGCAGCAAAGGGGACAGTGTGAATGAAAAACTGTTTTTT. Translating gives CASSKGDSVNEKLFF. The V call is TRBV5-1, the J call TRBJ1-4, with 7 bases fitting TRBD1. J was trimmed by 5 bases and V by 4 bases; bases with no gene match: 8. Germline V gene sequence: CDR1 SGHRS, CDR2 YFSETQ. The CDR3 covers 15 residues.

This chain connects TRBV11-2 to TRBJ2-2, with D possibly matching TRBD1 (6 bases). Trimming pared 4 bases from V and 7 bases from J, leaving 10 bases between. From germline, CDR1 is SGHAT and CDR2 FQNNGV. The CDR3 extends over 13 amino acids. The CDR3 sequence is CASSSQGYGELFF. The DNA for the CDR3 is TGTGCCAGCAGCTCACAGGGATACGGGGAGCTGTTTTTT.

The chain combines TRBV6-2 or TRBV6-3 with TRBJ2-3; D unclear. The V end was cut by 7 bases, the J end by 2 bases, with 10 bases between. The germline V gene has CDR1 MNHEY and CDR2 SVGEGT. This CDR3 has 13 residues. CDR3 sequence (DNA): TGTGCCAGCACCCCAACTTTCACAGATACGCAGTATTTT. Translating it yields CASTPTFTDTQYF.

The DNA for the CDR3 is TGTGCCAGCAGTTCCATCGGACAGGGACCCGGGGAGCTGTTTTTT. Its translation is CASSSIGQGPGELFF. The V gene is TRBV28, the J gene TRBJ2-2; TRBD1 matches at 8 bases. The CDR3 is made up of 15 amino acids. Germline-derived CDR1 and CDR2 are MDHEN and SYDVKM. The trim removed 4 bases at V and 6 bases at J, leaving 7 bases unmatched.

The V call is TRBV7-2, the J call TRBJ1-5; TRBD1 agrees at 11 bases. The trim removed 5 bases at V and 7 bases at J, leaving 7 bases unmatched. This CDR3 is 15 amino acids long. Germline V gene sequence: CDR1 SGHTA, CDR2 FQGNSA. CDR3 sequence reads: CASSPGTGGAQPQHF. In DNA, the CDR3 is TGTGCCAGCAGCCCCGGGACAGGGGGGGCCCAGCCCCAGCATTTT.

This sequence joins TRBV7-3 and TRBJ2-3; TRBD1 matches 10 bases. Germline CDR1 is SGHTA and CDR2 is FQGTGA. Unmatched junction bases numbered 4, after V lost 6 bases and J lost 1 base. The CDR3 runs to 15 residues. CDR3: CASRPDRGGTDTQYF. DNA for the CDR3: TGTGCCAGCAGACCGGACAGGGGGGGCACAGATACGCAGTATTTT. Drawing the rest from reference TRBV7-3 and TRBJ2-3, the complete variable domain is GAGVSQTPSNKVTEKGKYVELRCDPISGHTALYWYRQSLGQGPEFLIYFQGTGAADDSGLPNDRFFAVRPEGSVSTLKIQRTERGDSAVYLCASRPDRGGTDTQYFGPGTRLTVL.

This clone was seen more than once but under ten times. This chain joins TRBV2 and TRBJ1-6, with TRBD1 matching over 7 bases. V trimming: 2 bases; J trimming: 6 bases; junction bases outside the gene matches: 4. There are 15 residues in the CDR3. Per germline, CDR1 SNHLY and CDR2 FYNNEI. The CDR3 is CASSEQRQGNSPLHF. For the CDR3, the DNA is TGTGCCAGCAGTGAACAGCGACAGGGTAATTCACCCCTCCACTTT.

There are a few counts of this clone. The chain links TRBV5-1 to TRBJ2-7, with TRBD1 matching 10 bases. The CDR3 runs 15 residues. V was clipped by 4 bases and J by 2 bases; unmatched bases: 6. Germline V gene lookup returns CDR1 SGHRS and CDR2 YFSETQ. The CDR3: CASSQGQGPAYEQYF. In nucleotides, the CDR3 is TGCGCCAGCAGCCAGGGACAGGGGCCCGCCTACGAGCAGTACTTC. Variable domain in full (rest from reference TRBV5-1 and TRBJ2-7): KAGVTQTPRYLIKTRGQQVTLSCSPISGHRSVSWYQQTPGQGLQFLFEYFSETQRNKGNFPGRFSGRQFSNSRSEMNVSTLELGDSALYLCASSQGQGPAYEQYFGPGTRLTVT.

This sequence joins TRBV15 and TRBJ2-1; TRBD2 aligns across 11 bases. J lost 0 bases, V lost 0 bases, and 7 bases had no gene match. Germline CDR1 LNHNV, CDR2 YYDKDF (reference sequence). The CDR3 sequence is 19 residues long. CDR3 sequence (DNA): TGTGCCACCAGCAGAGAACTAGCGGGAGCCTCGAGCTCCTACAATGAGCAGTTCTTC. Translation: CATSRELAGASSSYNEQFF.

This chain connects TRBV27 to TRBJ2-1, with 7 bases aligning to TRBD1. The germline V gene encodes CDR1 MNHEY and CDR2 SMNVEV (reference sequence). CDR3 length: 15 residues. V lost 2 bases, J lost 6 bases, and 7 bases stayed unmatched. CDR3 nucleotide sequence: TGTGCCAGCAGTTTAGACAGGGCGGTCGTCAATGAGCAGTTCTTC. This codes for CASSLDRAVVNEQFF.

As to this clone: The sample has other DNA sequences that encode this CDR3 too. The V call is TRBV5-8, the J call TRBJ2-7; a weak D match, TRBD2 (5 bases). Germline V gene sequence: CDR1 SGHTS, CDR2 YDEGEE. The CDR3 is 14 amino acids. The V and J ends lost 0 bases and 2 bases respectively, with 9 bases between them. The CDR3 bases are TGTGCCAGCAGCTTGGCACGGGGAACCTACGAGCAGTACTTC. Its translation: CASSLARGTYEQYF.

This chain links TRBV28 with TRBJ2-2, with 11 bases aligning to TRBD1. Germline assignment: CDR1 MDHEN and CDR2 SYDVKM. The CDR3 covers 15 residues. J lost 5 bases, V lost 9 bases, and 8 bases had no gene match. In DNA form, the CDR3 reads TGTGCCAGTCGGACAGGGGGCCGAGAAACCGGGGAGCTGTTTTTT. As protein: CASRTGGRETGELFF. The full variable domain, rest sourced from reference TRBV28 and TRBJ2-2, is DVKVTQSSRYLVKRTGEKVFLECVQDMDHENMFWYRQDPGLGLRLIYFSYDVKMKEKGDIPEGYSVSREKKERFSLILESASTNQTSMYLCASRTGGRETGELFFGEGSRLTVL.

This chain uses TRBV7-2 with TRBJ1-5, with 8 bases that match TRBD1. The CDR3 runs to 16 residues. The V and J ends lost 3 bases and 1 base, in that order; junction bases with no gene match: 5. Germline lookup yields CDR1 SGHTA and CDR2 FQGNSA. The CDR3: CASSFDRGGSNQPQHF. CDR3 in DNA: TGTGCCAGCAGCTTCGACAGGGGTGGGAGCAATCAGCCCCAGCATTTT.

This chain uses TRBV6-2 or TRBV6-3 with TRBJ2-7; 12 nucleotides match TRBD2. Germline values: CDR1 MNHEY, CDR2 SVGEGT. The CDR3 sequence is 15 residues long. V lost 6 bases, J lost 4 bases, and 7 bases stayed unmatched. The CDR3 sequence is CASRPLAGGPYEQYF. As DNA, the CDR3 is TGTGCCAGCAGGCCTCTAGCGGGAGGGCCGTACGAGCAGTACTTC.

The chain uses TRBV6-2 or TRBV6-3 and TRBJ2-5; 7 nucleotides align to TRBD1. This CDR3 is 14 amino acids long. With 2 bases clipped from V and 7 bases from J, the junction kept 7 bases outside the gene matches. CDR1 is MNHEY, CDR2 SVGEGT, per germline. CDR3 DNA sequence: TGTGCCAGCAGTTACGGGCAGGGGGATCGGACCCAGTACTTC. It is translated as CASSYGQGDRTQYF.

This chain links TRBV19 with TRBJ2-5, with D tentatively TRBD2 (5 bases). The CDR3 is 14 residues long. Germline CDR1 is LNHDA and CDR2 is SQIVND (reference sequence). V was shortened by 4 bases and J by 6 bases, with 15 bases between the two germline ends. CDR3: CASSNRGMWKTQYF. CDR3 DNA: TGTGCCAGTAGTAACCGGGGAATGTGGAAGACCCAGTACTTC.

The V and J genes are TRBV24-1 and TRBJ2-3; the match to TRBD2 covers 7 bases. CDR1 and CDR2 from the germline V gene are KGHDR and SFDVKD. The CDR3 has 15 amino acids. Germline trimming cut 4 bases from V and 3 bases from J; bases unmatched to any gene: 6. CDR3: CATSEGGSGTDTQYF. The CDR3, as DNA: TGTGCCACCAGTGAGGGCGGGAGTGGTACAGATACGCAGTATTTT.

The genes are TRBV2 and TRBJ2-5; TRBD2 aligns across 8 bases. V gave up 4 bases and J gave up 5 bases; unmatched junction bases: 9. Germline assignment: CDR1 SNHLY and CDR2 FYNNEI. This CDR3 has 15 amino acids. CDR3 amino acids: CASSAQRGSYETQYF. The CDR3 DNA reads TGTGCCAGCAGTGCCCAGCGGGGGTCGTACGAGACCCAGTACTTC.

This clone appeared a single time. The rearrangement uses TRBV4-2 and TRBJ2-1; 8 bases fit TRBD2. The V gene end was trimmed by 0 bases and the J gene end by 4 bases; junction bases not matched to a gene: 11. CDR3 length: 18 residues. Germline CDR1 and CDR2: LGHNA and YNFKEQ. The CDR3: CASSQDGAGAGQYNEQFF. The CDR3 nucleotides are TGTGCCAGCAGCCAAGATGGAGCGGGGGCCGGGCAATACAATGAGCAGTTCTTC.

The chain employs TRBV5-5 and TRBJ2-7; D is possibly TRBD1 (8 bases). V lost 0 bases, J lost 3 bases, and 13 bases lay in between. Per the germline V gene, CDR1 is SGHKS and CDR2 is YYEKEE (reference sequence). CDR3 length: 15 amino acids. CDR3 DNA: TGTGCCAGCAGCTTGGGCGGGGGACAGGACTACGAGCAGTACTTC. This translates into CASSLGGGQDYEQYF.

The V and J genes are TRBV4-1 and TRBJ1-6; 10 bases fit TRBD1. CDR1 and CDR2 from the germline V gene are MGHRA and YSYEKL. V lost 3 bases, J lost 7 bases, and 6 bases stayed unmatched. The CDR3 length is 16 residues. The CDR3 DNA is TGCGCCAGCAGCCATGATGGACAGGGGGTCAATTCACCCCTCCACTTT. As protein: CASSHDGQGVNSPLHF.

The chain's CDR3 is CAISVDFTDTQYF. The CDR3 region has the DNA TGTGCCATCAGTGTAGACTTCACAGATACGCAGTATTTT. The V gene is TRBV10-3, the J gene TRBJ2-3; D ambiguous. V lost 4 bases and J 2 bases, leaving 7 bases between the germline ends. This CDR3 region has 13 residues. Germline V gene data show CDR1 as ENHRY and CDR2 as SYGVKD.

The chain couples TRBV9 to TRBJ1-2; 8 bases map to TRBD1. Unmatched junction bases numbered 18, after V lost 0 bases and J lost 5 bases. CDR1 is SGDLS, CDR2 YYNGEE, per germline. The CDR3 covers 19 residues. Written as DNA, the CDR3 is TGTGCCAGCAGCGTAGGCGCACAGGGGGGCGCGTTTCATGGGTATGGCTACACCTTC. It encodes CASSVGAQGGAFHGYGYTF. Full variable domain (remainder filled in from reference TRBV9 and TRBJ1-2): DSGVTQTPKHLITATGQRVTLRCSPRSGDLSVYWYQQSLDQGLQFLIQYYNGEERAKGNILERFSAQQFPDLHSELNLSSLELGDSALYFCASSVGAQGGAFHGYGYTFGSGTRLTVV.

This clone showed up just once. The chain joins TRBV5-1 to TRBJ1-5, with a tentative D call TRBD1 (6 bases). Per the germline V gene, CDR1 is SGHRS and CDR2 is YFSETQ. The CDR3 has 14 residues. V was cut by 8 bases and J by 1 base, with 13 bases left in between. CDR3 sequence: CARGQGQSNQPQHF. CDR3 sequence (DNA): TGCGCCAGGGGGCAAGGACAGAGCAATCAGCCCCAGCATTTT.

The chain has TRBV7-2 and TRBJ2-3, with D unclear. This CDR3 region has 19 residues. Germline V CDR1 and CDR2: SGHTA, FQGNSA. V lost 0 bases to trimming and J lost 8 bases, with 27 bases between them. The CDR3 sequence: CASSLAQGPRINPISTQYF. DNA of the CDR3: TGTGCCAGCAGCTTAGCGCAAGGTCCTAGGATCAACCCAATCAGTACGCAGTATTTT.